A single TCR beta chain is shown here with its context. The sample belongs to a study of blood T cell repertoires in COVID-19. Study summary: The United States, Italy and Spain supplied acute and convalescent COVID-19 samples. The cDNA or gDNA used as material had been derived from T cells, B-cell-depleted T cells, or PBMCs.

V gave up 6 bases and J gave up 5 bases; unmatched junction bases: 5. Germline lookup yields CDR1 MDHEN and CDR2 SYDVKM. The CDR3 loop spans 13 amino acids. Study processing details: Scientists estimated how many nucleated cells there were by amplifying reference gene primers. TCRdb's table, derived via immunoSEQ multiplex PCR, lists solely in-frame clones and lacks some. Clone size and the V and J calls come from that table; the DNA yielded D and trimming. The table lists some 190,000 clones, 82% of them singletons. Sequencing input: peripheral blood. V is TRBV28 and J is TRBJ2-7; 9 nucleotides match TRBD1. The TCR sequence derives from a woman aged 60-70 years with COVID-19, enrolled during active disease. The CDR3 sequence is CASSWTGVNEQYV. CDR3 sequence (DNA): TGTGCCAGCAGCTGGACAGGGGTAAACGAGCAGTACGTC.